This is a list of T cell receptor beta chains from one sample in a study of blood T cell repertoires in COVID-19. Method: immunoSEQ multiplex PCR; TCRdb's copy keeps in-frame clones and lacks some. The top ten hold roughly 1.5% of the sample, which has 150,000 or so clones, approximately 86% seen once. Material for sequencing was peripheral blood. Receptors were obtained from a woman in her 50s with acute or convalescent COVID-19. CDR3s include the opening cysteine and the closing phenylalanine or tryptophan. Fields, in order: V gene, J gene, D gene, clone size, CDR3 protein, CDR3 DNA. A D gene is named only where the DNA matches it firmly. Size tells how often a clone was seen (once, few, many) or the class of an expanded clone, and some rows leave it out.

TRBV5-1	TRBJ1-3	TRBD1	-	CASSLGDRPSSGNTIYF	TGCGCCAGCAGCTTGGGGGACAGGCCAAGCTCTGGAAACACCATATATTTT
TRBV6-5	TRBJ1-6	-	-	CASSLVGNNSPLHF	TGTGCCAGCAGTCTCGTGGGCAATAATTCACCCCTCCACTTT
TRBV6-5	TRBJ2-3	TRBD2	-	CASSSRGGHTDTQYF	TGTGCCAGCAGCTCCCGGGGGGGGCACACAGATACGCAGTATTTT
TRBV6-5	TRBJ2-7	TRBD1	-	CASSRDRPYEQYF	TGTGCCAGCAGTCGGGACAGGCCCTACGAGCAGTACTTC
TRBV4-3	TRBJ2-5	-	-	CASSQDRSRAETQYF	TGCGCCAGCAGCCAAGACAGATCCAGGGCGGAGACCCAGTACTTC
TRBV6-5	TRBJ1-1	-	-	CASSLFVQGSTEAFF	TGTGCCAGCAGTCTATTCGTTCAGGGTTCGACTGAAGCTTTCTTT
TRBV9	TRBJ2-1	TRBD2	-	CASSTGTSGSYEQFF	TGTGCCAGCAGCACCGGGACTAGCGGGAGTTATGAGCAGTTCTTC
TRBV29-1	TRBJ2-1	TRBD2	-	CSASTSGGNEQFF	TGCAGCGCATCGACTAGCGGAGGCAATGAGCAGTTCTTC
TRBV6-2/TRBV6-3	TRBJ1-4	TRBD1	-	CASSYEGQGLFDEKLFF	TGTGCCAGCAGTTACGAGGGACAGGGTCTCTTTGATGAAAAACTGTTTTTT
TRBV7-2	TRBJ2-3	TRBD2	-	CASRPLTSAADTQYF	TGTGCCAGCAGACCCCTGACTAGCGCGGCAGATACGCAGTATTTT
TRBV19	TRBJ2-3	-	-	CASKPTGSDTQYF	TGTGCCAGTAAACCCACAGGGTCAGATACGCAGTATTTT
TRBV27	TRBJ2-3	TRBD1	-	CASSLGQGHTDTQYF	TGTGCCAGCAGTTTGGGACAGGGCCACACAGATACGCAGTATTTT
TRBV5-1	TRBJ2-5	TRBD1	-	CASSLLMTGDQETQYF	TGCGCCAGCAGCCTCCTAATGACAGGGGACCAAGAGACCCAGTACTTC
TRBV30	TRBJ1-5	-	-	CAWSPRGARLQHF	TGTGCCTGGAGTCCTCGGGGAGCCCGTCTCCAGCATTTT
TRBV30	TRBJ1-6	-	-	CAWSKDSSASPLHF	TGTGCCTGGAGTAAGGACTCTTCTGCTTCACCCCTCCACTTT
TRBV3-1/TRBV3-2	TRBJ1-2	-	-	CASSPRQIYGYTF	TGTGCCAGCAGCCCTAGACAGATCTATGGCTACACCTTC
TRBV14	TRBJ1-2	TRBD1	-	CASSTPGGGDGYTF	TGTGCCAGCAGCACCCCAGGGGGTGGGGATGGCTACACCTTC
TRBV5-1	TRBJ2-7	-	-	CASSPLLDTDEQYF	TGCGCCAGCAGCCCGCTACTGGACACGGACGAGCAGTACTTC
TRBV7-8	TRBJ1-3	TRBD1	-	CASSSKGQGRNTIYF	TGTGCCAGCAGCTCCAAAGGACAGGGAAGAAACACCATATATTTT
TRBV6-1	TRBJ2-7	TRBD2	-	CASSYSGTAYEQYF	TGTGCCAGCAGTTATAGCGGGACCGCCTACGAGCAGTACTTC
TRBV3-1/TRBV3-2	TRBJ1-2	-	-	CASSQFTESYGYTF	TGTGCCAGCAGCCAATTCACGGAGTCCTATGGCTACACCTTC
TRBV5-1	TRBJ1-1	-	-	CASRTGERTEAFF	TGCGCCAGCAGGACGGGGGAGCGGACTGAAGCTTTCTTT
TRBV7-8	TRBJ2-7	-	-	CASSLEGLGSAYSYEQYF	TGTGCCAGCAGCTTAGAGGGACTCGGGTCAGCCTACTCCTACGAGCAGTACTTC
TRBV4-1	TRBJ2-1	TRBD2	-	CASSQVFASGRSYQDEQFF	TGCGCCAGCAGCCAAGTTTTCGCTAGCGGGAGAAGCTACCAGGATGAGCAGTTCTTC
TRBV3-1/TRBV3-2	TRBJ1-2	-	-	CASSLIRGAGYTF	TGTGCCAGCAGCCTCATCCGCGGGGCTGGCTACACCTTC
TRBV6-5	TRBJ1-3	TRBD1	-	CASSYDRERNTIYF	TGTGCCAGCAGTTACGACAGGGAAAGAAACACCATATATTTT
TRBV9	TRBJ2-5	TRBD1	-	CASSPESGTAETQYF	TGTGCCAGCAGCCCAGAATCCGGGACAGCAGAGACCCAGTACTTC
TRBV7-2	TRBJ1-1	-	-	CASSLDPSGNTEAFF	TGTGCCAGCAGCTTAGATCCGTCAGGGAACACTGAAGCTTTCTTT
TRBV27	TRBJ2-3	TRBD2	-	CASSTLLAGVDRGTDTQYF	TGTGCCAGCAGCACACTACTAGCGGGAGTCGACCGGGGCACAGATACGCAGTATTTT
TRBV28	TRBJ1-5	-	-	CASGTVDSNQPQHF	TGTGCCAGCGGAACAGTTGATAGCAATCAGCCCCAGCATTTT
TRBV11-1	TRBJ1-2	-	-	CASSQSGYDGYTF	TGTGCCAGCAGTCAGTCAGGGTACGATGGCTACACCTTC
TRBV29-1	TRBJ1-1	-	-	CSVAGFTEAFF	TGCAGCGTTGCAGGGTTCACTGAAGCTTTCTTT
TRBV5-1	TRBJ1-2	-	-	CASSPDFGYGYTF	TGCGCCAGCAGCCCAGATTTCGGGTATGGCTACACCTTC
TRBV7-2	TRBJ2-3	-	medium-sized	CIVAGRTDTQYF	TGTATCGTGGCGGGGCGCACAGATACGCAGTATTTT
TRBV25-1	TRBJ1-2	TRBD1	-	CASSGTGGTLSYGYTF	TGTGCCAGCAGTGGGACAGGGGGTACGCTCAGCTATGGCTACACCTTC
TRBV4-3	TRBJ2-3	-	once	CASSQVTPPLTDTQYF	TGCGCCAGCAGCCAAGTGACTCCCCCCCTCACAGATACGCAGTATTTT
TRBV7-9	TRBJ1-4	-	-	CASSPGQEKLFF	TGTGCCAGCAGCCCAGGGCAAGAAAAACTGTTTTTT
TRBV15	TRBJ2-3	TRBD2	-	CATSSRLAGLRTDTQYF	TGTGCCACCAGCAGCCGACTAGCGGGGCTACGCACAGATACGCAGTATTTT
TRBV10-3	TRBJ1-4	-	-	CAIRDRDNEKLFF	TGTGCCATCAGGGACAGAGATAATGAAAAACTGTTTTTT
TRBV10-3	TRBJ1-1	-	-	CAISEAGETNTEAFF	TGTGCCATCAGTGAGGCGGGGGAAACGAACACTGAAGCTTTCTTT
TRBV11-2	TRBJ2-1	-	-	CASTQGHSTYNEQFF	TGTGCCAGCACCCAGGGACATTCCACCTACAATGAGCAGTTCTTC
TRBV30	TRBJ2-5	-	-	CAWSLRDPGQETQYF	TGTGCCTGGAGCCTCCGGGATCCTGGCCAAGAGACCCAGTACTTC
TRBV6-5	TRBJ1-3	-	-	CASRGTGDSGNTIYF	TGTGCCAGCAGGGGTACAGGCGACTCTGGAAACACCATATATTTT
TRBV29-1	TRBJ1-1	TRBD1	-	CSVSQGDTEAFF	TGCAGCGTTTCACAGGGGGACACTGAAGCTTTCTTT
TRBV27	TRBJ2-2	-	once	CASSAQAGWTGELFF	TGTGCCAGCAGTGCCCAGGCAGGTTGGACCGGGGAGCTGTTTTTT
TRBV5-8	TRBJ2-7	-	-	CASSVRLVREQYF	TGTGCCAGCAGCGTACGACTGGTACGGGAGCAGTACTTC
TRBV19	TRBJ2-3	-	once	CASTYSTPGTDTQYF	TGTGCCAGTACCTACTCGACCCCAGGTACAGATACGCAGTATTTT
TRBV14	TRBJ1-5	TRBD1	few	CASSSPDRESNQPQHF	TGTGCCAGCAGCTCCCCGGACAGGGAGAGCAATCAGCCCCAGCATTTT
TRBV6-7	TRBJ2-2	-	-	CASSSSGDIGNKCGELFF	TGTGCCAGCAGTTCTTCCGGGGACATCGGAAATAAGTGCGGGGAGCTGTTTTTT
TRBV10-2	TRBJ1-2	-	-	CASSELLFSPNYGYTF	TGCGCCAGCAGTGAGCTACTTTTTTCTCCTAACTATGGCTACACCTTC